Listed below are T cell receptor beta chains from one sample, sequenced in a study of blood T cell repertoires in COVID-19. TCRdb's table, derived via immunoSEQ multiplex PCR, lists solely in-frame clones and lacks some. The repertoire holds 350,000 to 450,000 clones, around nine tenths seen once, with approximately 1.3% in the top ten. The sequenced material came from PBMCs or T cells enriched from blood (not recorded which). These receptors were collected from a young woman who had been exposed to COVID-19. Both conserved end residues are part of each CDR3. The D gene is left open where the match is weak. The size field is filled for only some rows; it gives once, few, many or a size class.

size	D	V	J	DNA	CDR3
once	TRBD2	TRBV18	TRBJ2-1	TGTGCCAGCTCCCGGGCGGGGGGCTACAATGAGCAGTTCTTC	CASSRAGGYNEQFF
-	TRBD1	TRBV9	TRBJ1-6	TGTGCCAGCAGCGTTTTGGGTGGGACAGGGGGCGAGCCCCTCCACTTT	CASSVLGGTGGEPLHF
-	-	TRBV5-1	TRBJ2-3	TGCGCCAGCAGCCGAACTAGCCTCAGCACAGATACGCAGTATTTT	CASSRTSLSTDTQYF
-	-	TRBV7-9	TRBJ1-2	TGTGCCAGCAGCTTAGTTTTGGGACTGTTGAACTATGGCTACACCTTC	CASSLVLGLLNYGYTF
-	-	TRBV5-1	TRBJ2-5	TGCGCCAGCAGCTACCCTTTAGCGGCCCAAGAGACCCAGTACTTC	CASSYPLAAQETQYF
-	-	TRBV6-4	TRBJ1-6	TGTGCCAGCAGTTACTTCGCGGGGGGAGGTTCACCCCTCCACTTT	CASSYFAGGGSPLHF
few	TRBD1	TRBV28	TRBJ2-7	TGTGCCAGCAGTTTATTTAGTCGACAGGGCCCCCCCTACGAGCAGTACTTC	CASSLFSRQGPPYEQYF
once	TRBD2	TRBV4-1	TRBJ2-7	TGCGCCAGCAGCCAAGTAGGCGGGGGCTACGAGCAGTACTTC	CASSQVGGGYEQYF
-	TRBD2	TRBV28	TRBJ2-7	TGTGCCAGCAGTTTAGGTGGGTGGGAGGGAGACTACGAGCAGTACTTC	CASSLGGWEGDYEQYF
once	-	TRBV5-1	TRBJ2-7	TGCGCCAGCAGCTTGGCCAACGAGCAGTACTTC	CASSLANEQYF
-	TRBD1	TRBV15	TRBJ1-4	TGTGCCACCAGCAGACCGACAGGGACGGGGGAAAAACTGTTTTTT	CATSRPTGTGEKLFF
-	-	TRBV3-1/TRBV3-2	TRBJ1-1	TGTGCCAGCAGCCAAGAATGGAGGAACACTGAAGCTTTCTTT	CASSQEWRNTEAFF
-	-	TRBV19	TRBJ2-2	TGTGCCAGTAGTATAGATCTGCAGGGGAGGGCCGGGGAGCTGTTTTTT	CASSIDLQGRAGELFF
-	TRBD1	TRBV10-1	TRBJ1-2	TGCGCCAGCAGTGAGTCTTGGGCCAGGGGGCGGGATGGCTACACCTTC	CASSESWARGRDGYTF
-	TRBD2	TRBV10-3	TRBJ2-1	TGTGCCATCAGTGAGAGCGGGAAGTCCTACAATGAGCAGTTCTTC	CAISESGKSYNEQFF
-	-	TRBV11-1	TRBJ2-1	TGTGCCAGCAGCCAACAGGGCCCCTACAATGAGCAGTTCTTC	CASSQQGPYNEQFF
-	TRBD2	TRBV11-2	TRBJ2-1	TGTGCCAGCAGCTTATTGACTAGCGGCAATGAGCAGTTCTTC	CASSLLTSGNEQFF
-	-	TRBV3-1/TRBV3-2	TRBJ1-1	TGTGCCAGCAGCCTAACCCAGGGGTTGGACACTGAAGCTTTCTTT	CASSLTQGLDTEAFF
-	-	TRBV14	TRBJ2-1	TGTGCCAGCAGCCACAAGACTGGCTCCTACAATGAGCAGTTCTTC	CASSHKTGSYNEQFF
-	-	TRBV9	TRBJ1-1	TGTGCCAGCAGCGTAGAGGGGCTTCTAGTGACTGAAGCTTTCTTT	CASSVEGLLVTEAFF
once	-	TRBV5-4	TRBJ2-3	TGTGCCAGCAGCTTAGGGCTAGCTAAAGATACGCAGTATTTT	CASSLGLAKDTQYF
-	-	TRBV28	TRBJ2-1	TGTGCCAGCAGTTTACCGGACACCTCCTACAATGAGCAGTTCTTC	CASSLPDTSYNEQFF
-	TRBD1	TRBV5-1	TRBJ2-7	TGCGCCAGCAGCTCCGGGACAGGGGGCAGGGACGAGCAGTACTTC	CASSSGTGGRDEQYF
-	TRBD1	TRBV18	TRBJ2-1	TGTGCCAGCTCACCGTTACGTTGGGGACAGCCCTACAATGAGCAGTTCTTC	CASSPLRWGQPYNEQFF
-	TRBD2	TRBV28	TRBJ2-7	TGTGCCAGCAGGGCGAGCGGGGCCAGCTCCTACGAGCAGTACTTC	CASRASGASSYEQYF
-	-	TRBV18	TRBJ1-3	TGTGCCAGCTCACCACTTACAGGACCCCGCTCTGGAAACACCATATATTTT	CASSPLTGPRSGNTIYF
-	TRBD1	TRBV19	TRBJ1-6	TGTGCCAGTTCACAAGGGACAGGGGGTAATTCACCCCTCCACTTT	CASSQGTGGNSPLHF
-	-	TRBV7-2	TRBJ2-3	TGTGCCAGCACCTCGTGGGGGGGCAACACAGATACGCAGTATTTT	CASTSWGGNTDTQYF
-	TRBD2	TRBV29-1	TRBJ2-1	TGCAGCGTTGAAACGGCAGCGGGACTAGGGACTCTCAATGAGCAGTTCTTC	CSVETAAGLGTLNEQFF
-	-	TRBV5-5	TRBJ2-1	TGTGCCAGCGCCCGGGCTTTGGGAGATCGTGAGCAGTTCTTC	CASARALGDREQFF
-	TRBD1	TRBV3-1/TRBV3-2	TRBJ1-2	TGTGCCAGCAGCCAAGATAGGGACAGGGGATGTGGCTACACCTTC	CASSQDRDRGCGYTF
few	-	TRBV5-4	TRBJ1-1	TGTGCCAGCAGCTTGAATGTGAGCCCTGAAGCTTTCTTT	CASSLNVSPEAFF